Listed below are T cell receptor beta chains from one sample, sequenced in a study of shared clonotypes between healthy human individuals. Data came from immunoSEQ multiplex PCR; TCRdb stores just in-frame clones and leaves some out. The sample includes millions of clones, around 90% of them seen just once. Input material: naive CD4+ T cells sorted from blood. The receptors come from a man younger than 35 in good health. The conserved cysteine and the conserved F or W are not part of the CDR3 here. Each record gives: V gene, J gene, CDR3 protein.

>TRBV6-5|TRBJ2-7
ASRKGTYEQY
>TRBV5-1|TRBJ1-4
ASSLDGRREKLF
>TRBV5-6|TRBJ2-7
ASSLDRGGEQY
>TRBV7-2|TRBJ2-3
ASSSTLEGGADTQY
>TRBV4-1|TRBJ1-6
ASSQAQMYSYNSPLH
>TRBV19|TRBJ1-1
ASSRQFAEAF
>TRBV11-2|TRBJ2-5
ASSLGWGQETQY
>TRBV11-2|TRBJ2-1
ASSLGLAGTGF
>TRBV7-8|TRBJ2-1
ASSPTGLRGNEQF
>TRBV18|TRBJ2-1
ASSPSFNGEQF
>TRBV18|TRBJ2-7
ASSPSFGTSGLYEQY
>TRBV5-1|TRBJ2-2
ASSLEGANTGELF
>TRBV11-2|TRBJ2-3
ASSSFSTDTQY
>TRBV6-1|TRBJ1-1
ASSEWGSLNTEAF
>TRBV7-2|TRBJ2-7
ASSSSRGNPESSYEQY
>TRBV7-9|TRBJ2-5
ASSLEPGQETQY
>TRBV4-1|TRBJ2-1
ASSQDSASGRIGYNEQF